These 11 T cell receptor beta chains share one sample of origin, sequenced in a study of CD8+CD57+ T cells in acquired aplastic anemia. CD8+CD57+ cell expansion, shown by flow cytometry, had occurred in the patients selected for sequencing. Genomic DNA served as template for TCR beta VDJ and CDR3 profiling. Via MiXCR, TCRdb re-called the reads, giving one row per CDR3 protein. The table records roughly 500,000 distinct CDR3 sequences, approximately 32% of them present only once. The sequenced sample consisted of sorted CD4+, CD8+, or CD8+CD57+ T cells (not recorded which) from PBMCs. The receptors were gathered from a human donor with aplastic anemia.

V and J are TRBV20-1 and TRBJ1-1; D is undetermined. This CDR3 region has 14 residues. The V gene lost 3 bases and the J gene lost 0 bases, with 11 bases spanning the gap. Germline V CDR1 and CDR2: DFQATT, SNEGSKA (reference sequence). The DNA of the CDR3 is TGCAGTGCTAGTTCCAGACTAATGAACACTGAAGCTTTCTTT. Encoded protein: CSASSRLMNTEAFF.

CDR3 protein: CASSVGVLGEGYEQYF. In nucleotides, the CDR3 is TGTGCCAGCAGCGTAGGTGTCCTAGGGGAAGGGTACGAGCAGTACTTC. The V and J genes are TRBV9 and TRBJ2-7; the D gene is possibly TRBD1 (5 bases). The ends were cut back, 0 bases at V and 4 bases at J, with 17 bases in the middle. Germline V gene data show CDR1 as SGDLS and CDR2 as YYNGEE. The CDR3 has 16 amino acids. The variable domain in full, with the rest retrieved from reference TRBV9 and TRBJ2-7, is DSGVTQTPKHLITATGQRVTLRCSPRSGDLSVYWYQQSLDQGLQFLIQYYNGEERAKGNILERFSAQQFPDLHSELNLSSLELGDSALYFCASSVGVLGEGYEQYFGPGTRLTVT.

Concerning this clonotype: A much larger clone lies one base from this, so it may be a read error. The chain joins TRBV20-1 to TRBJ1-6; the D gene is possibly TRBD1 (6 bases). CDR3 length: 15 amino acids. The V gene's germline CDR1 is DFQATT and CDR2 SNEGSKA (reference sequence). Trimming took off 5 bases at V and 7 bases at J, with 18 bases between the two ends. The CDR3 nucleotides are TGCAGTGCTCGGAGAGGGGCAGGGGTCAATTCACCCCTCCACTTT. This codes for CSARRGAGVNSPLHF.

In DNA form, the CDR3 reads TGTGCCAGCAGCCGATCCATGGACACTGAAGCTTTCTTT. Translated, it gives CASSRSMDTEAFF. The chain links TRBV5-4 to TRBJ1-1; no reliable D call. Trimming stripped 4 bases from V and 3 bases from J, with 10 bases between. The CDR3 is 13 residues long. CDR1 and CDR2 from the germline V gene are SGHNT and YYREEE (reference sequence).

The genes are TRBV20-1 and TRBJ2-1; 15 bases are shared with TRBD2. Trimming removed 3 bases from V and 4 bases from J; junction bases left unmatched: 4. The CDR3 loop spans 16 amino acids. CDR1 is DFQATT, CDR2 SNEGSKA, per germline (reference sequence). The CDR3 bases are TGCAGTGCTAGGAACGGACTAGCGGGGGGGTACAATGAGCAGTTCTTC. Its translation: CSARNGLAGGYNEQFF.

The sample holds many counts of this clonotype. V gene TRBV2 combines with J gene TRBJ2-5; the match to TRBD1 covers 7 bases. This CDR3 has 14 amino acids. Trimming at V came to 6 bases and at J to 1 base, leaving 5 bases not matched to a gene. Germline CDR1 reads SNHLY; CDR2 reads FYNNEI. CDR3 nucleotides: TGTGCCAGCAGGCAAGGGACAGCCCAAGAGACCCAGTACTTC. Translated: CASRQGTAQETQYF.

Details on this clonotype: A much more abundant neighbour one base away suggests this may be a read error. V is TRBV15 and J is TRBJ2-3; perhaps TRBD1 as D (6 bases). The germline V gene encodes CDR1 LNHNV and CDR2 YYDKDF (reference sequence). The CDR3 covers 17 residues. The CDR3, as DNA: TGTGCCGCCAGCAGAGCGCTGGGTGGGGGCGGCACAGATACGCAGTATTTT. Its protein product is CAASRALGGGGTDTQYF.

This clonotype was seen repeatedly, ten times or more. The rearrangement uses TRBV20-1 and TRBJ2-7, with D tentatively TRBD1 (7 bases). This CDR3 comprises 13 residues. The V end lost 6 bases, the J end lost 7 bases, and 19 bases lay between the germline ends. Germline loops: CDR1 DFQATT, CDR2 SNEGSKA (reference sequence). CDR3 in DNA: TGCAGTGCGGGCCGGCCACCAGGGGGGGAGCAGTACTTC. Amino acids: CSAGRPPGGEQYF.

V gene TRBV6-1 combines with J gene TRBJ1-1, with 8 bases that match TRBD1. CDR3 length equals 14 residues. Germline V gives CDR1 MNHNS, CDR2 SASEGT. V shed 4 bases and J 7 bases; nucleotides not matched to a gene: 8. The CDR3: CASSALIGQGEAFF. CDR3 nucleotides: TGTGCCAGCAGTGCGCTAATCGGACAGGGTGAAGCTTTCTTT.

This clonotype was observed at least ten times. The chain employs TRBV19 and TRBJ2-3; 8 bases line up with TRBD2. This CDR3 has 14 amino acids. Unmatched junction bases numbered 3, after V lost 3 bases and J lost 4 bases. The germline V gene encodes CDR1 LNHDA and CDR2 SQIVND (reference sequence). CDR3 in amino acids: CASSIGLAADTQYF. The CDR3 DNA reads as TGTGCCAGTAGTATTGGACTAGCTGCAGATACGCAGTATTTT.

The J gene is TRBJ2-7, the V gene TRBV20-1; no clear D gene. CDR3 length equals 14 residues. The V end lost 2 bases, the J end lost 3 bases, and 14 bases lay between the germline ends. Germline CDR1 is DFQATT and CDR2 is SNEGSKA (reference sequence). CDR3 amino acids: CSARKTDGYYEQYF. The CDR3 region has the DNA TGCAGTGCTAGAAAAACGGACGGGTACTACGAGCAGTACTTC.